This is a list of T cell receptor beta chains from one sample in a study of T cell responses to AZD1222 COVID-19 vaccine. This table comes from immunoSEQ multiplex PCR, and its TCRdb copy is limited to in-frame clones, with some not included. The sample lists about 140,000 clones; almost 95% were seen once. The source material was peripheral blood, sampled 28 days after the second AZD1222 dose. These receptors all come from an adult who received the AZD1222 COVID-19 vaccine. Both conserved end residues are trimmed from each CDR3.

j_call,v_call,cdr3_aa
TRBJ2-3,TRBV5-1,ASSVTSGSTDTQY
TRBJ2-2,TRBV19,ASTILKSGELF
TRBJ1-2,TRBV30,AWSVRFLG
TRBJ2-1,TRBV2,ASSSGGAEQF
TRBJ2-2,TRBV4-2,ASSQDRLAVAGELF
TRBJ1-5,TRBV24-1,ATRAAGGNQPQH
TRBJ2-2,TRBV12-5,ASGSGLAGVTGELF
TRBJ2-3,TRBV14,ASSQDPAGTGADTQY
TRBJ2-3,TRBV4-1,ASSHPTSGSADTQY
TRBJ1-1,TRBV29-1,SSRGQGAEAF
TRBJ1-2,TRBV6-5,ASSYTYRESYT
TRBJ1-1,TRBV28,EVTTANTEAF
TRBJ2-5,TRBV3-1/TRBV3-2,ASSQDLGSETQY
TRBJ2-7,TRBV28,ASSLGGGAAYEQY
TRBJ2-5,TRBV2,ASSELAGGPETQY
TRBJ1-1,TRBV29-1,SARVNTEAF
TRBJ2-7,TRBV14,ASGRVSYEQY
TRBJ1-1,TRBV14,ASSQDLGVGGTEAF
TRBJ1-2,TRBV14,ASSQEGGYGYT
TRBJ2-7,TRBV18,ASSLTRGTGLDEQY
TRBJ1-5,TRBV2,ASREISNQPQH
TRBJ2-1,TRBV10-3,AISPGLAAHEQF
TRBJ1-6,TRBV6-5,ASSRTGGTTPLH
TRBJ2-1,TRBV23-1,ASSPRKRAGLSYNEQF
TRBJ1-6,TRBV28,ASSLPGRPSDSPLH
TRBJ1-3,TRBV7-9,ASSLAGGYGNTIY
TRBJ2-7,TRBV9,ASSAAPGGEQY
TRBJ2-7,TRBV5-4,ASSLEAGSSYEQY
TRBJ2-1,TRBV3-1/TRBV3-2,ASSPRPGGEYNEQF
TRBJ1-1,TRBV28,ASSLGGINTEAF
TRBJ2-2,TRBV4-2,ASSQDLILNTGELF